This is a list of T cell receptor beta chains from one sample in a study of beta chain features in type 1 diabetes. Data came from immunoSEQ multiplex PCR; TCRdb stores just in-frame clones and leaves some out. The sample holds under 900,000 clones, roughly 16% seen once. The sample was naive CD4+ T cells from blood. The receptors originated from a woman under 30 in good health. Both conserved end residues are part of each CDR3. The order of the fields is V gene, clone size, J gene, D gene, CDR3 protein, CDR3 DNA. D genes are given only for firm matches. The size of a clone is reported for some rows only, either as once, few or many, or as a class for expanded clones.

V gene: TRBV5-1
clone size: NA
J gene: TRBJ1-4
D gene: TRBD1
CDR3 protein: CASSWTGHSSTNEKLFF
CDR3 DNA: TGCGCCAGCAGCTGGACAGGGCATTCTTCAACTAATGAAAAACTGTTTTTT

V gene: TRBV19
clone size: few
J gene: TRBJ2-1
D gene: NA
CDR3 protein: CASSIVGQTRTSFF
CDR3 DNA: TGTGCCAGTAGTATAGTAGGTCAGACTCGAACATCGTTCTTC

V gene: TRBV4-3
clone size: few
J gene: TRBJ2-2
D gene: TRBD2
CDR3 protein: CASSQAVSSGSPGELFF
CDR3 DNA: TGCGCCAGCAGCCAAGCGGTTTCTAGCGGGAGCCCCGGGGAGCTGTTTTTT

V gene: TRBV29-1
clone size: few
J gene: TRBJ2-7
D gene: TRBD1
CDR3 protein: CSVEGQGGYEQYF
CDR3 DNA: TGCAGCGTTGAGGGACAGGGAGGCTACGAGCAGTACTTC

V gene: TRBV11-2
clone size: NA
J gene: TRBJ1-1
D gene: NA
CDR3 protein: CASMLGGGNTEAFF
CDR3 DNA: TGTGCCAGCATGCTGGGGGGTGGTAACACTGAAGCTTTCTTT

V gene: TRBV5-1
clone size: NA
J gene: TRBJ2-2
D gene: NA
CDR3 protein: CASSQGPTGELFF
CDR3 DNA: TGCGCCAGCAGCCAGGGACCCACCGGGGAGCTGTTTTTT

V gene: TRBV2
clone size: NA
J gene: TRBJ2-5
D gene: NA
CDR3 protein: CASSEWRDQETQYF
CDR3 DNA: TGTGCCAGCAGTGAGTGGCGGGACCAAGAGACCCAGTACTTC

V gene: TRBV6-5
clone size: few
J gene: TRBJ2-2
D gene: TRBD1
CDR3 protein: CASKLGQYTGELFF
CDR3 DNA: TGTGCCAGCAAGTTGGGACAGTACACCGGGGAGCTGTTTTTT

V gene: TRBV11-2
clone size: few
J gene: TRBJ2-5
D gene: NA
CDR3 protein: CASSLRQGTGEQYF
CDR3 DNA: TGTGCCAGCAGCTTACGACAGGGCACGGGGGAGCAGTACTTC

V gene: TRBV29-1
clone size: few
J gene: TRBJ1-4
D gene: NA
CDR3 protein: CSVGWGREKLFF
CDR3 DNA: TGCAGCGTTGGCTGGGGGCGGGAAAAACTGTTTTTT

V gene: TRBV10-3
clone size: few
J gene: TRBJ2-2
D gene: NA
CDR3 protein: CAIRAIASTGELFF
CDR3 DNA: TGTGCCATCAGGGCCATAGCGTCTACCGGGGAGCTGTTTTTT

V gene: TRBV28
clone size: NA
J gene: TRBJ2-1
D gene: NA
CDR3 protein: CATGLARSGEQFF
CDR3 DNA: TGTGCCACCGGTTTAGCCCGTTCGGGTGAGCAGTTCTTC

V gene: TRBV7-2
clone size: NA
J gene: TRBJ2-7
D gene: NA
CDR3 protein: CASSFSGTGDYEQYF
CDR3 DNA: TGTGCCAGCAGCTTCTCCGGGACTGGGGACTACGAGCAGTACTTC

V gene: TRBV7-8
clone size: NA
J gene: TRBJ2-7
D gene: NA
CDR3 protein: CASSLRAYEQYF
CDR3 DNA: TGTGCCAGCAGCTTAAGGGCCTACGAGCAGTACTTC

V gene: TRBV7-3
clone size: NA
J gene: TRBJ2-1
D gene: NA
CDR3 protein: CASSLLGGTSYNEQFF
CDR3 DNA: TGTGCCAGCAGCTTACTAGGGGGAACCTCCTACAATGAGCAGTTCTTC

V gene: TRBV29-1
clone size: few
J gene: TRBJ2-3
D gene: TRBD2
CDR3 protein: CSVEDRWGIAGVNTDTQYF
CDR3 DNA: TGCAGCGTTGAAGATCGGTGGGGGATAGCGGGAGTAAATACAGATACGCAGTATTTT

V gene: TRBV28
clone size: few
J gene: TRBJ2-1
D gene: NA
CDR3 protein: CASSPPSGHSYNEQFF
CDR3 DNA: TGTGCCAGCAGTCCACCTTCGGGACATTCCTACAATGAGCAGTTCTTC

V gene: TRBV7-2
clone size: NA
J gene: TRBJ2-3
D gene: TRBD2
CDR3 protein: CASSLVGGRTDTQYF
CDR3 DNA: TGTGCCAGCAGCTTAGTGGGCGGGAGGACCGATACGCAGTATTTT

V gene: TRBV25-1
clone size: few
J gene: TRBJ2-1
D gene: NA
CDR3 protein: CASSEYIPNEQFF
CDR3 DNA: TGTGCCAGCAGTGAATATATTCCGAATGAGCAGTTCTTC

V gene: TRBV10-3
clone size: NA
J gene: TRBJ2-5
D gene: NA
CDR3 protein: CAISGDQETQYF
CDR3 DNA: TGTGCCATCAGCGGAGATCAAGAGACCCAGTACTTC